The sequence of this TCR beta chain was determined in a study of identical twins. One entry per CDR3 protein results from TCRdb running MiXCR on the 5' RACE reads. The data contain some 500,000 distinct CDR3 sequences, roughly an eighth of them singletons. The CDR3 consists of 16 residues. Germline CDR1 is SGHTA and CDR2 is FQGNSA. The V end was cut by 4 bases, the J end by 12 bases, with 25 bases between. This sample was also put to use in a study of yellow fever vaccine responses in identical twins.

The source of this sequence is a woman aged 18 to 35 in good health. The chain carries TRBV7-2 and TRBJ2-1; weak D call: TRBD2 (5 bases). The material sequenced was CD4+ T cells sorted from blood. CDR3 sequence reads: CASSYQAKGSLDGQFF. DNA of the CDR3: TGTGCCAGCAGCTATCAGGCCAAAGGGAGCTTGGACGGGCAGTTCTTC.